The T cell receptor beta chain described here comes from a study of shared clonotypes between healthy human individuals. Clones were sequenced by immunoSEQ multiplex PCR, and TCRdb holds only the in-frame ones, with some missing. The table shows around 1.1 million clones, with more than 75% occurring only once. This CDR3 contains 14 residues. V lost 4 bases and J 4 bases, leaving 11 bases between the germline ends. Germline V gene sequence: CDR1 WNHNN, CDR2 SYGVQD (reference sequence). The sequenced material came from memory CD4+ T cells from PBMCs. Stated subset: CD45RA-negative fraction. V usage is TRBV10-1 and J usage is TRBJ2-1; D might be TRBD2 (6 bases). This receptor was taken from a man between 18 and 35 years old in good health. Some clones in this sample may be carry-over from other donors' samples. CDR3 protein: CASSALAAYNEQFF. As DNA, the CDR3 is TGCGCCAGCAGTGCCTTAGCGGCGTACAATGAGCAGTTCTTC.